The rows below give T cell receptor beta chains drawn from one sample of a study of response to subunit inactivated influenza vaccine. TCRdb analysed the RT-PCR reads with MiXCR anew, one entry per CDR3 protein. The table lists roughly 700,000 distinct CDR3 sequences, 11% to 15% of them singletons. Sample: PBMCs from blood, taken 14 days before vaccination. The receptors come from a man aged 45-60 years who received an inactivated influenza vaccine. The conserved cysteine and the conserved F or W are not part of the CDR3 here. The order of the fields is V gene, J gene, clone size, D gene, CDR3 length, CDR3 protein. The D gene is left open where the match is weak. Clone size is stated in some rows and not others, as once, few, many or a class when expanded.

TRBV20-1	TRBJ2-7	few	TRBD2	12	SAELAGGSYEQY
TRBV6-5	TRBJ2-5	many	TRBD2	14	ASSLQLAGVEETQY
TRBV5-1	TRBJ1-1	few	-	11	ASSPDSWTEAF
TRBV9	TRBJ2-1	-	TRBD2	14	ASSVESGRKRNEQF
TRBV4-2	TRBJ1-2	few	TRBD1	12	ASSSGTGSYGYT
TRBV6-5	TRBJ1-5	many	TRBD1	13	ASSLGQALNQPQH
TRBV28	TRBJ1-6	-	TRBD1	11	ASRTGNNSPLH
TRBV28	TRBJ2-7	-	-	11	ASTGPQTYEQY
TRBV28	TRBJ2-7	few	TRBD2	13	ASSSVSGGVYEQY
TRBV5-1	TRBJ2-7	many	-	10	ASSLSESEQY
TRBV6-2/TRBV6-3	TRBJ2-5	-	TRBD1	14	ASSYSGQGFQETQY
TRBV28	TRBJ2-7	-	-	11	ASRRGRSYEQY
TRBV12-3/TRBV12-4	TRBJ2-1	-	TRBD1	13	ASSLYRGSYNEQF
TRBV7-2	TRBJ2-1	-	TRBD2	13	ASSQGLAGRYEQF
TRBV6-1	TRBJ1-3	few	-	14	ASSEVSAGRGNTIY
TRBV6-2/TRBV6-3	TRBJ1-1	-	-	12	ASFEGTANTEAF
TRBV5-1	TRBJ2-4	few	-	13	ASSLAQGALDIQY
TRBV10-1	TRBJ2-2	-	TRBD1	16	ASSDLDRGRGDTGELF
TRBV6-2/TRBV6-3	TRBJ1-5	-	-	13	ASSAYDNSNQPQH
TRBV20-1	TRBJ1-1	-	-	11	SALTNGRTEAF
TRBV27	TRBJ2-1	-	TRBD2	13	ASSRAGGTYNEQF
TRBV28	TRBJ2-7	few	TRBD1	14	ASSPPTRTGIYEQY
TRBV20-1	TRBJ2-3	few	TRBD1	12	SARGQAATDTQY
TRBV3-1	TRBJ2-5	-	-	13	ARSQDSGSQGTQY
TRBV27	TRBJ2-7	few	TRBD2	12	ASSRAAGVGEQY
TRBV5-1	TRBJ2-3	few	-	12	ASSSSQNTDTQY
TRBV5-6	TRBJ1-4	-	TRBD1	12	ASSKIDRGAELF
TRBV7-8	TRBJ2-3	-	TRBD2	15	ASSRNRLAERTDTQY
TRBV12-3/TRBV12-4	TRBJ1-2	few	-	12	ASSPNRVGYGYT
TRBV3-1	TRBJ2-3	-	TRBD1	15	ASSQATPGQGTDTQY
TRBV6-1	TRBJ1-1	few	-	12	ASRRGTANTEAF
TRBV5-1	TRBJ2-5	-	-	12	ASSFGRSAQTQY
TRBV7-2	TRBJ2-3	few	-	10	ASRPPSNTQY
TRBV6-1	TRBJ1-5	-	TRBD1	12	ASTRTGSWQPQH
TRBV29-1	TRBJ2-1	many	-	10	SVERALGEQF
TRBV5-6	TRBJ1-5	-	-	13	ASSLHRWGNQPQH
TRBV5-6	TRBJ2-7	-	TRBD2	12	ASSLDWGGYEQY
TRBV20-1	TRBJ2-3	few	-	9	SPTFTDTQY
TRBV20-1	TRBJ1-5	few	-	11	SASRDTNQPQH
TRBV20-1	TRBJ2-7	-	-	13	SARDRQGGSYEQY
TRBV27	TRBJ2-3	-	-	15	ASKGIGDGGRTDTQY
TRBV20-1	TRBJ1-4	few	-	12	SARERRTNEKLF
TRBV19	TRBJ1-1	few	-	13	ASSKIRDGGWKAF
TRBV28	TRBJ1-4	few	-	12	ASSGHQESEKLF
TRBV12-3/TRBV12-4	TRBJ2-2	-	-	12	ASRQSQNTGELF
TRBV5-5	TRBJ2-7	-	-	11	ASSLQGSREQY
TRBV4-3	TRBJ1-2	many	-	13	ASSQDIVASGGYT
TRBV24-1	TRBJ2-7	many	-	11	ATSDGRFSEQY
TRBV6-5	TRBJ2-1	-	-	12	ASSYRGTYNEQF
TRBV6-2/TRBV6-3	TRBJ1-2	-	-	10	ASSYESYGYT